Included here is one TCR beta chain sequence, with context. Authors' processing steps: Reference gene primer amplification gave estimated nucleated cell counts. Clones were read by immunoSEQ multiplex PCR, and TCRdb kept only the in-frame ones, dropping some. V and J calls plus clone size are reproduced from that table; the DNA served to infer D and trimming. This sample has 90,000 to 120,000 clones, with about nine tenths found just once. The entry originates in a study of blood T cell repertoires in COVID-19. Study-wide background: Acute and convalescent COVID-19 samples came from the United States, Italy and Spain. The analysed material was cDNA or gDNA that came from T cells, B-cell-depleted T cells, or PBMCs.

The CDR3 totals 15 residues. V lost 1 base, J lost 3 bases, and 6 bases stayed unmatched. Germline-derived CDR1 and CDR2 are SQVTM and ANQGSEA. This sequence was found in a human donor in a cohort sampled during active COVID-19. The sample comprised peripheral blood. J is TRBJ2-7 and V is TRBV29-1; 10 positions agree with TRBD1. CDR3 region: CSVEAGQGYSYEQYF. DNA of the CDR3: TGCAGCGTTGAAGCGGGACAGGGGTACAGCTACGAGCAGTACTTC.